Listed below are T cell receptor beta chains from one sample, sequenced in a study of relationships among human T cell subsets. Each CDR3 protein is one row after TCRdb ran MiXCR on the multiplex PCR reads. The sample comprises just under 4,000 distinct CDR3 sequences, roughly 47% of which are singletons, and 2.5% to 3% rests with the top ten. Sample: CD4+ Th2 cells sorted from blood. The origin of the receptors is a man in his forties in good health. Both conserved end residues are part of each CDR3. The D gene is left open where the match is weak. Clone size is given for some rows only: seen once, a few or many times, or a class if the clone is expanded.

clone size: few; D gene: TRBD2; CDR3 length: 18; J gene: TRBJ2-3; V gene: TRBV11-2; CDR3 protein: CASSGGLAGEYSTDTQYF; CDR3 DNA: TGTGCCAGCAGCGGAGGACTAGCGGGAGAGTATAGCACAGATACGCAGTATTTT
clone size: .; D gene: TRBD2; CDR3 length: 15; J gene: TRBJ2-1; V gene: TRBV27; CDR3 protein: CASSRPQAGGYEQFF; CDR3 DNA: TGTGCCAGCAGCCGTCCCCAAGCGGGAGGCTATGAGCAGTTCTTC
clone size: large; D gene: TRBD1; CDR3 length: 15; J gene: TRBJ2-2; V gene: TRBV30; CDR3 protein: CAWSARQGWTGELFF; CDR3 DNA: TGTGCCTGGAGTGCCCGACAGGGTTGGACCGGGGAGCTGTTTTTT
clone size: .; D gene: TRBD2; CDR3 length: 14; J gene: TRBJ2-1; V gene: TRBV11-2; CDR3 protein: CASSQGLAVMEQFF; CDR3 DNA: TGTGCCAGCAGCCAGGGACTAGCGGTGATGGAGCAGTTCTTC
clone size: .; D gene: TRBD1; CDR3 length: 15; J gene: TRBJ2-7; V gene: TRBV27; CDR3 protein: CASSPSGTGMGEQYF; CDR3 DNA: TGTGCCAGCAGTCCCTCCGGGACAGGGATGGGCGAGCAGTACTTC
clone size: .; D gene: TRBD1; CDR3 length: 14; J gene: TRBJ2-7; V gene: TRBV27; CDR3 protein: CASSRTGRTYEQYF; CDR3 DNA: TGTGCCAGCAGTAGGACAGGACGTACCTACGAGCAGTACTTC
clone size: .; D gene: .; CDR3 length: 14; J gene: TRBJ2-7; V gene: TRBV29-1; CDR3 protein: CSVEVEGSLYEQYF; CDR3 DNA: TGCAGCGTTGAAGTGGAAGGCAGCCTCTACGAGCAGTACTTC
clone size: .; D gene: .; CDR3 length: 15; J gene: TRBJ2-7; V gene: TRBV27; CDR3 protein: CASSLLERHSYEQYF; CDR3 DNA: TGTGCCAGCAGTTTATTAGAACGCCACTCCTACGAGCAGTACTTC
clone size: .; D gene: .; CDR3 length: 13; J gene: TRBJ1-2; V gene: TRBV20-1; CDR3 protein: CSAIAGSGYGYTF; CDR3 DNA: TGCAGTGCTATAGCAGGGAGCGGATATGGCTACACCTTC
clone size: .; D gene: .; CDR3 length: 14; J gene: TRBJ1-2; V gene: TRBV28; CDR3 protein: CASSTIGSTYGYTF; CDR3 DNA: TGTGCCAGCAGTACCATCGGGTCCACTTATGGCTACACCTTC
clone size: .; D gene: TRBD1; CDR3 length: 15; J gene: TRBJ2-3; V gene: TRBV27; CDR3 protein: CASSLATGGSDTQYF; CDR3 DNA: TGTGCCAGCAGTTTGGCGACAGGGGGTTCAGATACGCAGTATTTT
clone size: .; D gene: .; CDR3 length: 12; J gene: TRBJ2-1; V gene: TRBV4-1; CDR3 protein: CASSQVYNEQFF; CDR3 DNA: TGCGCCAGCAGCCAGGTCTACAATGAGCAGTTCTTC
clone size: once; D gene: .; CDR3 length: 13; J gene: TRBJ1-1; V gene: TRBV28; CDR3 protein: CASSFAMNTEAFF; CDR3 DNA: TGTGCCAGCAGTTTTGCCATGAACACTGAAGCTTTCTTT
clone size: few; D gene: .; CDR3 length: 11; J gene: TRBJ2-3; V gene: TRBV28; CDR3 protein: CASSFADTQYF; CDR3 DNA: TGTGCCAGCAGTTTTGCGGATACGCAGTATTTT
clone size: few; D gene: TRBD1; CDR3 length: 16; J gene: TRBJ1-2; V gene: TRBV10-3; CDR3 protein: CAISESISTGGFGYTF; CDR3 DNA: TGTGCCATCAGTGAGTCGATTTCGACAGGGGGCTTTGGCTACACCTTC
clone size: .; D gene: .; CDR3 length: 16; J gene: TRBJ2-7; V gene: TRBV20-1; CDR3 protein: CSASRMGGPTKSEQYF; CDR3 DNA: TGCAGTGCTAGTAGGATGGGGGGCCCGACTAAGTCCGAGCAGTACTTC
clone size: .; D gene: .; CDR3 length: 11; J gene: TRBJ2-1; V gene: TRBV4-1; CDR3 protein: CASSRYNEQFF; CDR3 DNA: TGCGCCAGCAGCCGGTACAATGAGCAGTTCTTC
clone size: few; D gene: .; CDR3 length: 13; J gene: TRBJ1-2; V gene: TRBV12-3/TRBV12-4; CDR3 protein: CASSTWERDGYTF; CDR3 DNA: TGTGCCAGCAGCACCTGGGAGCGAGATGGCTACACCTTC
clone size: .; D gene: .; CDR3 length: 13; J gene: TRBJ1-1; V gene: TRBV12-3/TRBV12-4; CDR3 protein: CASSHLQGTEAFF; CDR3 DNA: TGTGCCAGCAGCCACCTACAGGGTACTGAAGCTTTCTTT
clone size: .; D gene: .; CDR3 length: 10; J gene: TRBJ1-2; V gene: TRBV29-1; CDR3 protein: CSAGSYGYTF; CDR3 DNA: TGCAGCGCCGGGAGCTATGGCTACACCTTC
clone size: .; D gene: TRBD2; CDR3 length: 15; J gene: TRBJ2-5; V gene: TRBV18; CDR3 protein: CASSPGTSGQETQYF; CDR3 DNA: TGTGCCAGCTCACCAGGGACTAGCGGCCAAGAGACCCAGTACTTC
clone size: .; D gene: TRBD1; CDR3 length: 13; J gene: TRBJ1-2; V gene: TRBV27; CDR3 protein: CASSWDRGYGYTF; CDR3 DNA: TGTGCCAGCAGTTGGGACAGGGGGTATGGCTACACCTTC
clone size: few; D gene: .; CDR3 length: 15; J gene: TRBJ1-5; V gene: TRBV20-1; CDR3 protein: CSAALRGEGNQPQHF; CDR3 DNA: TGCAGTGCCGCCCTCCGGGGAGAAGGGAATCAGCCCCAGCATTTT
clone size: .; D gene: .; CDR3 length: 14; J gene: TRBJ2-1; V gene: TRBV6-6; CDR3 protein: CASSGQNSYNEQFF; CDR3 DNA: TGTGCCAGCAGTGGACAGAACTCCTACAATGAGCAGTTCTTC
clone size: .; D gene: .; CDR3 length: 15; J gene: TRBJ2-3; V gene: TRBV10-3; CDR3 protein: CAISGNGGRTDTQYF; CDR3 DNA: TGTGCCATCAGTGGGAACGGGGGCCGCACAGATACGCAGTATTTT
clone size: .; D gene: .; CDR3 length: 12; J gene: TRBJ1-2; V gene: TRBV12-3/TRBV12-4; CDR3 protein: CASSPGGRGYTF; CDR3 DNA: TGTGCCAGCAGTCCCGGGGGACGGGGCTACACCTTC
clone size: once; D gene: TRBD1; CDR3 length: 15; J gene: TRBJ1-1; V gene: TRBV14; CDR3 protein: CASSQLEGARTEAFF; CDR3 DNA: TGTGCCAGCAGCCAATTGGAGGGGGCGCGGACTGAAGCTTTCTTT
clone size: .; D gene: .; CDR3 length: 13; J gene: TRBJ1-2; V gene: TRBV5-1; CDR3 protein: CASSPGLPSTYTF; CDR3 DNA: TGCGCCAGCAGCCCGGGACTTCCTAGTACCTACACCTTC
clone size: few; D gene: TRBD1; CDR3 length: 13; J gene: TRBJ2-3; V gene: TRBV7-9; CDR3 protein: CASKQGATDTQYF; CDR3 DNA: TGTGCCAGCAAGCAGGGGGCAACAGATACGCAGTATTTT
clone size: .; D gene: .; CDR3 length: 12; J gene: TRBJ2-7; V gene: TRBV12-3/TRBV12-4; CDR3 protein: CASSRDIYEQYF; CDR3 DNA: TGTGCCAGCAGTCGAGACATCTACGAGCAGTACTTC